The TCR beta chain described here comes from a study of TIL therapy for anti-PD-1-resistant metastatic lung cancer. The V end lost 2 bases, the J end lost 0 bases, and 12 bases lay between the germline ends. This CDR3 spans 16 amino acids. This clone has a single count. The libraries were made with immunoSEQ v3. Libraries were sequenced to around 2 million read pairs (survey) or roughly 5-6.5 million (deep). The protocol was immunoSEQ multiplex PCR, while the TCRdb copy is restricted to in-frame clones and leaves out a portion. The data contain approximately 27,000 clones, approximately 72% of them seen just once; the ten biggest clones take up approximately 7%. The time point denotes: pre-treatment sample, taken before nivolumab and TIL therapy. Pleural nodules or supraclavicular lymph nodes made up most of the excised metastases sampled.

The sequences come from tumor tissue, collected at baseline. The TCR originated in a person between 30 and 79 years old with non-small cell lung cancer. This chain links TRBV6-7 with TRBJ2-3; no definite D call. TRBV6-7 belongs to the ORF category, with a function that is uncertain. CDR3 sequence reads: CASSYIGELSTDTQYF. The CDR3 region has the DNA TGTGCCAGCAGTTACATTGGAGAGCTTAGCACAGATACGCAGTATTTT.